These T cell receptor beta chains were read from a single sample in a study of T-cell memory formation after mild COVID-19. TCRdb re-called the 5' RACE reads through MiXCR, storing one row per CDR3 protein. The sample includes roughly 600,000 distinct CDR3 sequences, about a sixth of them seen just once. The material sequenced was PBMCs or a T cell subset sorted from them (not recorded which). These receptors were taken from an adult woman who had mild COVID-19 (a few samples of this study predate the infection). Cell type and time point are not known. CDR3s include the opening cysteine and the closing phenylalanine or tryptophan. A D gene is named only where the DNA matches it firmly. Some rows mark clone size as missing; the rest say once, few, many or name a class of expanded clone.

d_gene | j_gene | v_gene | abundance | CDR3nt | CDR3aa
TRBD2 | TRBJ2-5 | TRBV20-1 | NA | TGCAGTGCTAGAGCGATTGGACTAGCGGAAGAGACCCAGTACTTC | CSARAIGLAEETQYF
NA | TRBJ1-2 | TRBV5-4 | NA | TGTGCCAGCAGCTCCGAGGCTAAGGATGGCTATGGCTACACCTTC | CASSSEAKDGYGYTF
TRBD2 | TRBJ2-5 | TRBV6-1 | NA | TGTGCCAGCGGACCAGCGGGAGGGCCTCCGAGGGAGACCCAGTACTTC | CASGPAGGPPRETQYF
TRBD2 | TRBJ2-1 | TRBV5-5 | NA | TGTGCCAGCAGCGGACTAGCGCGAGCCTACAATGAGCAGTTCTTC | CASSGLARAYNEQFF
NA | TRBJ1-3 | TRBV7-6 | NA | TGTGCCAGCAGCTTCCCACAGCAGAAGGGAAACACCATATATTTT | CASSFPQQKGNTIYF
TRBD2 | TRBJ2-2 | TRBV11-2 | NA | TGTGCCAGCAGCCGAATTAGCGGGGGGGCAAGGTCGAACACCGGGGAGCTGTTTTTT | CASSRISGGARSNTGELFF
NA | TRBJ1-6 | TRBV5-1 | few | TGCGCCAGCAGCTTGGCCGTTTCAGGGGAATCACCCCTCCACTTT | CASSLAVSGESPLHF
TRBD1 | TRBJ2-7 | TRBV20-1 | many | TGCAGTGCTAAACCCGGGACAGGGATCTACGAGCAGTACTTC | CSAKPGTGIYEQYF
TRBD2 | TRBJ2-5 | TRBV10-3 | NA | TGTGCCGCCTCGACTAGCGGGGGACAAGAGACCCAGTACTTC | CAASTSGGQETQYF
NA | TRBJ1-1 | TRBV5-5 | NA | TGTGCCAGCAGCTTGTTTGACACCTTGAGCACTGAAGCTTTCTTT | CASSLFDTLSTEAFF
TRBD1 | TRBJ1-4 | TRBV5-1 | NA | TGCGCCAGCCGGCGGGACAGCTTAAATGAAAAACTGTTTTTT | CASRRDSLNEKLFF
NA | TRBJ2-5 | TRBV12-3/TRBV12-4 | NA | TGTGCCAGCAGTTTACTCTACAGTTTCCAAGAGACCCAGTACTTC | CASSLLYSFQETQYF
NA | TRBJ2-2 | TRBV6-4 | many | TGTGCCAGCAGCGAGGCAACTACCACAGGGACGAACACCGGGGAGCTGTTTTTT | CASSEATTTGTNTGELFF
TRBD1 | TRBJ1-4 | TRBV6-2/TRBV6-3 | NA | TGTGCCAGCAGTCAACAGGGGACTAATGAAAAACTGTTTTTT | CASSQQGTNEKLFF
NA | TRBJ2-7 | TRBV7-9 | few | TGTGCCAGCAGCCCCCGGGACCAGACTTTCGAGCAGTACTTC | CASSPRDQTFEQYF
NA | TRBJ1-1 | TRBV6-5 | NA | TGTGCCAGCAGTCCTGGAAAAGGGTGGGTGGCGAACACTGAAGCTTTCTTT | CASSPGKGWVANTEAFF
NA | TRBJ2-1 | TRBV7-2 | NA | TGTGCCAGCAGCTTAGGGTTGGGGAACAGGGAAAATTGGTACAATGAGCAGTTCTTC | CASSLGLGNRENWYNEQFF
NA | TRBJ2-1 | TRBV5-1 | NA | TGCGCCAGCAGCTTGGATCTGGGTCTTAGAGAGCAGTTCTTC | CASSLDLGLREQFF
TRBD1 | TRBJ2-3 | TRBV5-6 | many | TGTGCCAGCAGCTGGGACAGGGGCACAGATACGCAGTATTTT | CASSWDRGTDTQYF
NA | TRBJ2-2 | TRBV7-2 | many | TGTGCCAGCAGCTTAGTTGGGGGGACCGGGGAGCTGTTTTTT | CASSLVGGTGELFF
TRBD1 | TRBJ2-7 | TRBV12-3/TRBV12-4 | NA | TGTGCCAGCAGTTTAGCGGGACAGGGGAGGGACGAGCAGTACTTC | CASSLAGQGRDEQYF
NA | TRBJ2-2 | TRBV4-3 | few | TGCGCCAGCAGCCAAGATCTTAGGTTTAGGGAGGACACCGGGGAGCTGTTTTTT | CASSQDLRFREDTGELFF
TRBD1 | TRBJ1-2 | TRBV11-3 | few | TGTGCCAGCAGCGGAGGACAGGAGTTCTATGGCTACACCTTC | CASSGGQEFYGYTF
NA | TRBJ1-1 | TRBV4-1 | NA | TGCGCCAGCAGCCAAGAAGTTTACGGGGCAGGTGTGAACACTGAAGCTTTCTTT | CASSQEVYGAGVNTEAFF
NA | TRBJ1-1 | TRBV2 | NA | TGTGCCAGCACCGTTAGGCTCGTAAACACTGAAGCTTTCTTT | CASTVRLVNTEAFF
TRBD2 | TRBJ2-1 | TRBV7-9 | many | TGTGCCAGCAGCTTAGCGGGGACTAGCGGTCCCTATGAGCAGTTCTTC | CASSLAGTSGPYEQFF
NA | TRBJ2-7 | TRBV6-2/TRBV6-3 | few | TGTGCCAGCAGAGAAGGGTGGGGCTACGAGCAGTACTTC | CASREGWGYEQYF
NA | TRBJ2-3 | TRBV9 | NA | TGTGCCAGCAGGGAAACGGACAGACTGTGGGATACGCAGTATTTT | CASRETDRLWDTQYF
NA | TRBJ1-3 | TRBV4-3 | few | TGCGCCAGCAGCCAAGAAGGTCGAAACACCATATATTTT | CASSQEGRNTIYF
TRBD1 | TRBJ2-2 | TRBV30 | NA | TGTGCCTGGACAACCAAGACAGGGTACACCGGGGAGCTGTTTTTT | CAWTTKTGYTGELFF
NA | TRBJ2-1 | TRBV4-2 | NA | TGTGCCAGCAGCCAAGAGCGGATGAGCTCCTACAATGAGCAGTTCTTC | CASSQERMSSYNEQFF
TRBD1 | TRBJ2-7 | TRBV20-1 | few | TGCAGTGCTAGAGGAATTGGGACAGGGTCCTCCGAGCAGTACTTC | CSARGIGTGSSEQYF
NA | TRBJ1-2 | TRBV3-1 | NA | TGTGCCAGCACCGACGGATTCAGCTATGGCTACACCTTC | CASTDGFSYGYTF
TRBD1 | TRBJ1-4 | TRBV5-1 | few | TGCGCCAGCAGCCCGGCGACAGGGGATGAAAAACTGTTTTTT | CASSPATGDEKLFF
NA | TRBJ2-3 | TRBV18 | few | TGTGCCAGCTCAGATCAGTACGATACGCAGTATTTT | CASSDQYDTQYF
TRBD1 | TRBJ2-5 | TRBV5-5 | NA | TGTGCCAGCAGCTACCCCGGGACAGGGGAAGAGACCCAGTACTTC | CASSYPGTGEETQYF
NA | TRBJ2-7 | TRBV7-9 | few | TGTGCCAGCAGCGGGGCAGAGCAGTACTTC | CASSGAEQYF
NA | TRBJ2-7 | TRBV5-5 | few | TGTGCCAGCAGCTGGGGCAGCTACGAGCAGTACTTC | CASSWGSYEQYF
NA | TRBJ1-5 | TRBV27 | few | TGTGCCAGCAGCCAGGGGCGGGGTTTCAGCCAGCCCCAGCATTTT | CASSQGRGFSQPQHF
TRBD2 | TRBJ2-3 | TRBV29-1 | few | TGCAGCGTTATGACTAGCGGGGACACAGATACGCAGTATTTT | CSVMTSGDTDTQYF
TRBD1 | TRBJ2-7 | TRBV27 | many | TGTGCCAGCAGTTCCTACGTCTCCGGGACAGACTACGAGCAGTACTTC | CASSSYVSGTDYEQYF